This TCR beta chain was recovered during a study of vaccination and CD4 T cells after COVID-19. At the level of the study: Six males and four females, two of them Hispanic, were enrolled as convalescents.

Specified time point: late sampling 161 to 241 days after vaccination in three convalescent patients. Treatment here: approximately 9-day PBMC culture with coronavirus spike peptide pools or control peptides (ViraFEST assay). Sequencing of cultured CD4+ T cell DNA used the Oncomine TCR Beta short-read assay. One entry per CDR3 protein, called by TCRdb with MiXCR from the PCR reads. The repertoire holds fewer than 25,000 distinct CDR3 sequences, with under 40% as singletons. With regard to this clonotype: The antigen is undetermined.

The germline V and J ends were trimmed by 1 base and 6 bases, with 14 bases remaining between them. The germline V gene has CDR1 DFQATT and CDR2 SNEGSKA (reference sequence). The CDR3 extends over 14 amino acids. This clonotype originated in a human donor who had recovered from COVID-19. The gene calls are TRBV20-1 and TRBJ2-3; no clear D. The source was CD4+ T cells from blood, cultured in vitro, collected about 7 months after SARS-CoV-2 vaccination. CDR3 sequence: CSARAAGIGDTQYF. The CDR3 DNA sequence: TGCAGTGCTAGAGCGGCAGGTATCGGGGATACGCAGTATTTT.